The present T cell receptor beta chain was sequenced within a study of blood T cells in healthy people across ages (dated by TCRdb to 2013 to 2016). For context, the study as a whole: In model experiments, template switching captured about one uniquely barcoded TCR beta cDNA molecule for every two T cells. Donors were grouped into four age groups: young (average approximately 15 years), middle-aged (roughly 38), aged (roughly 67) and long-lived (approximately 81). Using deep sequencing normalized with unique cDNA molecular identifiers, the study measured how TCR beta repertoire diversity changes with age. To avoid experimental bias, donors of different ages were randomly spread across the sequencing lanes. Two additional independent replicas of 1 million unique cDNA reads from the same blood draw were analyzed for two donors (one aged 18 to 30 and one aged 80 or older).

The paper's findings and limits, for the study overall: Estimates of total diversity from one million sequenced T cells were regarded as lower bounds and underestimates. Observed TCR beta diversity per million T cells fell roughly linearly with age, and a significant reduction was already apparent by age around 40. Bulk unsorted PBMC profiling prevented conclusive comparison of naive and antigen-experienced compartments. Because donor CMV infection status was unknown, age-related changes in expanded clonotypes were potentially confounded. Compared with the aged group, the long-lived group had more naive CD4+ T cells, fewer expanded clones and increased TCR diversity, a pattern suggesting age selection. There was a strong correlation between observed TCR beta diversity and the percentage of naive T cells measured by flow cytometry.

The library was built by means of 5' RACE. Sequencing instrument: Illumina HiSeq 2500. A second PCR of about 6 to 11 cycles was performed with a sample-barcoded 5' primer and a J-beta primer mix. A unique molecular identifier was introduced onto each TCR beta cDNA molecule by a template-switch 5' adaptor carrying 12 random nucleotides. Each sample yielded at least 2.5 million CDR3-containing paired-end reads. First-strand cDNA was synthesized from all RNA with the Mint cDNA synthesis kit, primed by a TRBC-specific oligonucleotide. All cDNA was treated with uracil-DNA glycosylase and then went through a first 18-cycle PCR with the universal primers M1SS and BC2_uni_R. Processing in the source paper ran as follows. For normalization, 1 million high-quality reads were randomly selected from each sample, with every read carrying a distinct molecular identifier. Reads with shared molecular identifiers were discarded instead of being binned into consensus sequences. MiTCR, with a Q25 quality threshold and the strictest error-elimination algorithm, was used for CDR3 identification, clonotype clustering and error correction. A nonparametric unseen species model using Euler transformation provided a lower-bound estimate of total TCR beta diversity. TCRdb trimmed public reads at Q25 via fastp, called clones via MiXCR and kept in-frame beta chains. Every entry covers one CDR3 protein and lists the most common genes and DNA from its rows. TCRdb's processing, not the authors' own work, is the source of the V and J calls. Across this sample there are 1.5 million or so distinct CDR3 sequences, with approximately 42% seen only once. The biggest ten clones account for less than 8% of the sample.

This clonotype was detected only a few times. The target of this receptor is not known. One base away there is no much larger clone; base qualities are not given. Donors were under 40 systemically healthy Caucasian individuals from Russia aged roughly 6 to 100 years. Roughly 10 milliliters of peripheral blood were drawn from each donor into EDTA-treated Vacutainer tubes. Ficoll-Paque density-gradient centrifugation was used to isolate PBMCs, with at least 7 million per sample. Total RNA was extracted from PBMCs with Trizol reagent, with at least 6 micrograms obtained per sample. Naive CD45RAhigh/CD27high T cell percentages were measured by flow cytometry on a PBMC aliquot from every donor. CDR1 and CDR2 are read off the germline V gene (reference sequence) as DFQATT and SNEGSKA. The CDR3 measures 16 amino acids from cysteine to phenylalanine. The DNA shown is the 48-base CDR3, in frame from base 1. The junction shows trimming of 3 bases on V and 0 bases on J, plus 12 bases between the germline ends.

The sample consisted of blood. The receptor was isolated from a woman between 18 and 29 years old in good health. The V gene is TRBV20-1 and the J gene is TRBJ2-6; D gene: possibly TRBD2, on 6 matching bases. The DNA is TGCAGTGCTAGGACACGGGGGAGCTCTGGGGCCAACGTCCTGACTTTC. This yields the protein CSARTRGSSGANVLTF.